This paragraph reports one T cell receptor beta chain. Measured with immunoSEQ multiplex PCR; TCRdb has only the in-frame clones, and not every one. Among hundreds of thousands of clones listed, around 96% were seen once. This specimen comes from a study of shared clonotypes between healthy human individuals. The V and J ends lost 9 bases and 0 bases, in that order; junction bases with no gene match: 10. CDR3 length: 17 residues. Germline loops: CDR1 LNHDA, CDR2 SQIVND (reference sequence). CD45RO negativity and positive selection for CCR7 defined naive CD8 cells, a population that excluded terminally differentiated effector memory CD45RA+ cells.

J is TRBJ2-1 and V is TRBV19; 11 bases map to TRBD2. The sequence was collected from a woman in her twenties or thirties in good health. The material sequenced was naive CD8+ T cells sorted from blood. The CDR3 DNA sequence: TGTGCCAGAATAAAACGTGGGACTAGCGGCTCCTACAATGAGCAGTTCTTC. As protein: CARIKRGTSGSYNEQFF.